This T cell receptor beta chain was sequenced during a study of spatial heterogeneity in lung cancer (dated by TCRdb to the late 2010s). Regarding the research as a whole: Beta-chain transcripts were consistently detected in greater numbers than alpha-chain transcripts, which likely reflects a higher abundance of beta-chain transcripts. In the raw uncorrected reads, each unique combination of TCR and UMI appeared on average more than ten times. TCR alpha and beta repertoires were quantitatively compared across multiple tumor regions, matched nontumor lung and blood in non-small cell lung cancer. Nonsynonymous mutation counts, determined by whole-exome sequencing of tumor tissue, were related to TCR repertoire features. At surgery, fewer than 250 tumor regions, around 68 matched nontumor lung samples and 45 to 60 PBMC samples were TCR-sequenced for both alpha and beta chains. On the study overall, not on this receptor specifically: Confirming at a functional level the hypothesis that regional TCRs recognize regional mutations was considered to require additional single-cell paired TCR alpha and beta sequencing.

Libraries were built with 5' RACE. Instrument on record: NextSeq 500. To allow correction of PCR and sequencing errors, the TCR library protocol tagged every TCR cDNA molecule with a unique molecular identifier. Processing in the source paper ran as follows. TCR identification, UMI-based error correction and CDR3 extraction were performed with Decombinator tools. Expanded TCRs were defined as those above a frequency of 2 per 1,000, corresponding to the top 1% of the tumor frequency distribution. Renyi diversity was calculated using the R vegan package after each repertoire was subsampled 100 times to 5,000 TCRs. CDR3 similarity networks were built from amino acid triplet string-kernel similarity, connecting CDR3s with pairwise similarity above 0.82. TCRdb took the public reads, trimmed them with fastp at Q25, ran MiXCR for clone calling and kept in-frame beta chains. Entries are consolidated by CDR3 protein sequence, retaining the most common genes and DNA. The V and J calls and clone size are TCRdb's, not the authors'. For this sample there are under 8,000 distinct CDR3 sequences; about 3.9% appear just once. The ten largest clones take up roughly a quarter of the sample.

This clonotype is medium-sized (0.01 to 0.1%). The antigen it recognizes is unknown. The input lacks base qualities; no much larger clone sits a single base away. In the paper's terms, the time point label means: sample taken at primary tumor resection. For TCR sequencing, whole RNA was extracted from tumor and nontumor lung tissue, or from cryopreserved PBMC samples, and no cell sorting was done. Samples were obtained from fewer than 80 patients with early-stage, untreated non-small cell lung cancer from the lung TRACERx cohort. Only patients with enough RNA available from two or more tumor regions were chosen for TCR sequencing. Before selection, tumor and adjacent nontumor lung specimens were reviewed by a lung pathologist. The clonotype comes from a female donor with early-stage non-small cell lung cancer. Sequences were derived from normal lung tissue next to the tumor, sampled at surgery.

In nucleotide form, the sequence is TGTGCCAGCAGCTTGACAGGGAGGGGGGAGACCCAGTACTTC. This yields the protein CASSLTGRGETQYF. Recombination connected TRBV5-6 to TRBJ2-5, with TRBD2 perhaps the D gene, on 7 matching bases. V is cut by 1 base and J by 5 bases, and the space between the germline ends is 12 bases. CDR1 SGHDT and CDR2 YYEEEE were looked up in the germline V gene. Counted from cysteine to phenylalanine, this CDR3 has 14 amino acids. Just CDR3 DNA is preserved here, 42 bases in frame from base 1.